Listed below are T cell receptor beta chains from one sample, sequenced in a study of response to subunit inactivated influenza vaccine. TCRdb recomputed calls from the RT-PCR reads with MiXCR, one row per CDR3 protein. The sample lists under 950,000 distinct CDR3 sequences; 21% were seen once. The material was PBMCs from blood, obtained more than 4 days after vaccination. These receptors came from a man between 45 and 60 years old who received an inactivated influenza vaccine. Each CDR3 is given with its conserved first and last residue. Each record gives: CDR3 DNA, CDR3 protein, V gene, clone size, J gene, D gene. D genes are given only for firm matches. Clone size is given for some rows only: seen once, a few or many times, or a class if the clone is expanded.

DNA: TGCGCCAGCAGCCAAGATGTTCGGAGTAGCACCGGGGAGCTGTTTTTT
CDR3: CASSQDVRSSTGELFF
V: TRBV4-3
size: few
J: TRBJ2-2
D: NA

DNA: TGTGCCAGCAGCTTAGCGGTGGGCCCGGAAGATCAGCCCCAGCATTTT
CDR3: CASSLAVGPEDQPQHF
V: TRBV7-6
size: NA
J: TRBJ1-5
D: NA

DNA: TGTGCCAGCAGGATGGGGACAGGCGCCTACGAGCAGTACTTC
CDR3: CASRMGTGAYEQYF
V: TRBV6-1
size: NA
J: TRBJ2-7
D: TRBD1

DNA: TGTGCCAGCAGCCAAGATTTTGGGGGTGCCCCGAACAATGAGCAGTTCTTC
CDR3: CASSQDFGGAPNNEQFF
V: TRBV4-2
size: NA
J: TRBJ2-1
D: NA

DNA: TGCAGTGCTCCTAACACGTACCGTGAAGCTTTCTTT
CDR3: CSAPNTYREAFF
V: TRBV20-1
size: NA
J: TRBJ1-1
D: NA

DNA: TGCAGTGCTAGAGTACCGGGCGAGAATAATTCACCCCTCCACTTT
CDR3: CSARVPGENNSPLHF
V: TRBV20-1
size: many
J: TRBJ1-6
D: NA

DNA: TGTGCCACCAGGATTTTGGGAGGGCCGAGCAATGAGCAGTTCTTC
CDR3: CATRILGGPSNEQFF
V: TRBV19
size: NA
J: TRBJ2-1
D: TRBD2

DNA: TGCGCCGGCAGCCCAGGCAGGGGGCGTAGGGACAATGAGCAGTTCTTC
CDR3: CAGSPGRGRRDNEQFF
V: TRBV5-1
size: NA
J: TRBJ2-1
D: TRBD1

DNA: TGTGCCAGCAAAATGGACGTCAACCTGGGGAGGGAGCTGTTTTTT
CDR3: CASKMDVNLGRELFF
V: TRBV2
size: NA
J: TRBJ2-2
D: NA

DNA: TGCAGCGTTGAGGGACACGGGAACACTGAAGCTTTCTTT
CDR3: CSVEGHGNTEAFF
V: TRBV29-1
size: few
J: TRBJ1-1
D: NA

DNA: TGCGCCAGCAGCTCGGACAACGACTATGGCTACACCTTC
CDR3: CASSSDNDYGYTF
V: TRBV5-1
size: NA
J: TRBJ1-2
D: NA

DNA: TGCGCCAGCAGCTTGCAGCCTAGCGGGGTAAACACCGGGGAGCTGTTTTTT
CDR3: CASSLQPSGVNTGELFF
V: TRBV5-1
size: NA
J: TRBJ2-2
D: TRBD2

DNA: TGCAGCGTTGAAGACAGGCTTTACAATGAGCAGTTCTTC
CDR3: CSVEDRLYNEQFF
V: TRBV29-1
size: many
J: TRBJ2-1
D: NA

DNA: TGTGCCAGCAGCTCCGGACAAGGAGGAGATGAGCAGTTCTTC
CDR3: CASSSGQGGDEQFF
V: TRBV7-9
size: NA
J: TRBJ2-1
D: NA

DNA: TGTGCCAGCAGCTTAGAAAGTGAAGAGACCCAGTACTTC
CDR3: CASSLESEETQYF
V: TRBV7-9
size: NA
J: TRBJ2-5
D: NA

DNA: TGTGACAGCAGCGCGGCGGGACAAGAGACCCAGTACTTC
CDR3: CDSSAAGQETQYF
V: TRBV5-5
size: NA
J: TRBJ2-5
D: NA

DNA: TGTGCCATCAGTGATTATCCCCAGAGCACAGATACGCAGTATTTT
CDR3: CAISDYPQSTDTQYF
V: TRBV10-3
size: few
J: TRBJ2-3
D: NA

DNA: TGCGCCAGCAGCTTGAGGGGGATCTACGAGCAGTACTTC
CDR3: CASSLRGIYEQYF
V: TRBV5-1
size: few
J: TRBJ2-7
D: NA

DNA: TGTGCCACCAGCAGAGCACCCTTGGGGCGGATCGGGGAGACCCAGTACTTC
CDR3: CATSRAPLGRIGETQYF
V: TRBV15
size: few
J: TRBJ2-5
D: NA

DNA: TGTGCCAGCAGTTACTCGGTTGGGGGACACGGTACCCAGTACTTC
CDR3: CASSYSVGGHGTQYF
V: TRBV6-5
size: NA
J: TRBJ2-5
D: NA

DNA: TGTGCCAGCAGTTTAGTCGCGCCCGGGGAGCTGTTTTTT
CDR3: CASSLVAPGELFF
V: TRBV12-3/TRBV12-4
size: few
J: TRBJ2-2
D: NA

DNA: TGTGCCAGCAGCTTAGGAGGGGAAGTGGTCCACGAGCAGTACTTC
CDR3: CASSLGGEVVHEQYF
V: TRBV7-9
size: NA
J: TRBJ2-7
D: NA

DNA: TGTGCCAGCAGTTACCCAGTAAGTTACCAGCCCCAGCATTTT
CDR3: CASSYPVSYQPQHF
V: TRBV6-2/TRBV6-3
size: few
J: TRBJ1-5
D: NA

DNA: TGCGCCAGCAGCTTGGGACACTCGAATCAGCCCCAGCATTTT
CDR3: CASSLGHSNQPQHF
V: TRBV5-1
size: many
J: TRBJ1-5
D: NA

DNA: TGCAGTGCTTCCTCCGGGACGGTTAGCAATCAGCCCCAGCATTTT
CDR3: CSASSGTVSNQPQHF
V: TRBV20-1
size: many
J: TRBJ1-5
D: NA

DNA: TGCAGTTGTTGTGCCGGTTGGGGGACCTACGAGCAGTACTTC
CDR3: CSCCAGWGTYEQYF
V: TRBV20-1
size: NA
J: TRBJ2-7
D: NA

DNA: TGTGCCACCAGCAGAGATCAGGGTCCCCAAGAGACCCAGTACTTC
CDR3: CATSRDQGPQETQYF
V: TRBV15
size: NA
J: TRBJ2-5
D: NA

DNA: TGCGCCAGCAGCCACCTGATGCAGGGCTATGAGCAGTTCTTC
CDR3: CASSHLMQGYEQFF
V: TRBV4-1
size: once
J: TRBJ2-1
D: NA

DNA: TGTGCCAGCAGTAACGGACAGGCGGCTGAAGCTTTCTTT
CDR3: CASSNGQAAEAFF
V: TRBV12-3/TRBV12-4
size: few
J: TRBJ1-1
D: TRBD1

DNA: TGTGCCAGCAGTTACACCCCAGGTCAATACGAGCAGTACTTC
CDR3: CASSYTPGQYEQYF
V: TRBV6-5
size: few
J: TRBJ2-7
D: NA

DNA: TGCAGTGCTATTCGAGCGGAGCCCACAGATACGCAGTATTTT
CDR3: CSAIRAEPTDTQYF
V: TRBV20-1
size: few
J: TRBJ2-3
D: NA

DNA: TGTTCCAGCAGGAAGGACAGGTTATACTCCTACGAGCAGTACTTC
CDR3: CSSRKDRLYSYEQYF
V: TRBV27
size: NA
J: TRBJ2-7
D: TRBD1

DNA: TGTGCCAGCAGTTCGCCCGTCGGGGCTAGCTCCTACAATGAGCAGTTCTTC
CDR3: CASSSPVGASSYNEQFF
V: TRBV28
size: few
J: TRBJ2-1
D: NA

DNA: TGTGCCAGCAGTTTTTTGGGGGCTGGCGACGAGCAGTACTTC
CDR3: CASSFLGAGDEQYF
V: TRBV27
size: few
J: TRBJ2-7
D: NA

DNA: TGCAGTGCTAGATTCCTAGCGGGAAACAATGAGCAGTTCTTC
CDR3: CSARFLAGNNEQFF
V: TRBV20-1
size: few
J: TRBJ2-1
D: TRBD2

DNA: TGCAGTGCTAGGGGACAGTTCCCGGCTGGAAACACCATATATTTT
CDR3: CSARGQFPAGNTIYF
V: TRBV20-1
size: NA
J: TRBJ1-3
D: TRBD1